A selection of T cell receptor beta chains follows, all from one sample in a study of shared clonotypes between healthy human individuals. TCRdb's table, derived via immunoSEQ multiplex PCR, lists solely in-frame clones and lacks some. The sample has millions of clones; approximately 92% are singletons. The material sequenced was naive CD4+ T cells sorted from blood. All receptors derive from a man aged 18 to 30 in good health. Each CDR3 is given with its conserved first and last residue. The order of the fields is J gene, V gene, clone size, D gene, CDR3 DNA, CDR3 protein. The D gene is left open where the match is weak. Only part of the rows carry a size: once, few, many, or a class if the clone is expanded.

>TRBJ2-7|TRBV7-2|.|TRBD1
TGTGCCAGCAGCCGGACAGGGATGGGCTCCTACGAGCAGTACTTC
CASSRTGMGSYEQYF
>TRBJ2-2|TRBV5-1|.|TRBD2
TGCGCCAGCAGCTTGGAGCCTAGCGGAAACACCGGGGAGCTGTTTTTT
CASSLEPSGNTGELFF
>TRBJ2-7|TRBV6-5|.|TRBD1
TGTGCCAGCAGTTACCGGGACAGATTCGGTTACGAGCAGTACTTC
CASSYRDRFGYEQYF
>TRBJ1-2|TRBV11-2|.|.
TGTGCCAGCAGCTTAGAGTACAGTAAGCCTGGTACCTTC
CASSLEYSKPGTF
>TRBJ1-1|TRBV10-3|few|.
TGTGCCATCAGTGAGTCAAGGAACACTGAAGCTTTCTTT
CAISESRNTEAFF
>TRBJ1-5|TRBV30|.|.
TGTGCCTGGAAAGCCGCCGGGACGGACAATCAGCCCCAGCATTTT
CAWKAAGTDNQPQHF
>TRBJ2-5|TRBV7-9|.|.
TGTGCCAGCAGCTCGGACGGTCCGGGGGAGACCCAGTACTTC
CASSSDGPGETQYF
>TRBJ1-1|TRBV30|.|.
TGTGCCTGGAGTGTACTAGCAGTTGGAGCTTTCTTT
CAWSVLAVGAFF
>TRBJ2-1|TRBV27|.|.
TGTGCCAGCAGTTCTCCGACGGTTAGGGCATTAAATGAGCAGTTCTTC
CASSSPTVRALNEQFF
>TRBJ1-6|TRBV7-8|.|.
TGTGCCAGCAGCCCCCAAGGGGCCGCTAATAATTCACCCCTCCACTTT
CASSPQGAANNSPLHF
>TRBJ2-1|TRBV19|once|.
TGTGCCAGTAGTATTGGGGGCCCCGGAAATGAGCAGTTCTTC
CASSIGGPGNEQFF
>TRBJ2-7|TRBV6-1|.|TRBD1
TGTGCCAGCAGTGATTCTTGGACAGGGCGCAATCTCAACGAGCAGTACTTC
CASSDSWTGRNLNEQYF
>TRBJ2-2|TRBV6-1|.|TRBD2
TGTGCCAGCAGTGTCGGGCGAGGGAGGGCCCTCCGGATCACCGGGGAGCTGTTTTTT
CASSVGRGRALRITGELFF
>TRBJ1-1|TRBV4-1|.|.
TGCGCCAGCACACACGAAGTCGGTGAAGCTTTCTTT
CASTHEVGEAFF
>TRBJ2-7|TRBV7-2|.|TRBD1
TGTGCCAGCAGCTTAGTTCCAGGGACAGGATACGAGCAGTACTTC
CASSLVPGTGYEQYF
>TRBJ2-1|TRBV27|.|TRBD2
TGTGCCAGCAGGCGGGAGGGCCTGGGGGAGCAGTTCTTC
CASRREGLGEQFF
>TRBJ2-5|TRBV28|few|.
TGTGCCAGCAGCCTTCTTGTCAGAGAGACCCAGTACTTC
CASSLLVRETQYF
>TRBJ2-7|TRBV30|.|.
TGTGCCTGGAGTGTCTCGCATCGGTCCGAGCAGTACTTC
CAWSVSHRSEQYF
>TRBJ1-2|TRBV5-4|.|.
TGTGCCAGCAGCCCCTGGGGGGGGTGGGGCTACACCTTC
CASSPWGGWGYTF
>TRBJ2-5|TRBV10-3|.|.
TGTGCCATCAGTCAGGGGCGGACTGTGGAGACCCAGTACTTC
CAISQGRTVETQYF
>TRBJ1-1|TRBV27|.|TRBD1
TGTGCCAGGATCGGTGGACAGGCCCGAATGAACACTGAAGCTTTCTTT
CARIGGQARMNTEAFF
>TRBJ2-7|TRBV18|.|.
TGTGCCAGCTCACGGGGGATCCCCCTGTACGAGCAGTACTTC
CASSRGIPLYEQYF
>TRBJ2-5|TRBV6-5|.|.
TGTGCCAGCAGTAGAGGACCGGAGACCCAGTACTTC
CASSRGPETQYF
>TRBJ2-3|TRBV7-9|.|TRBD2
TGTGCCAGCAGTTACGGACTAGCGGGGGCAAGCACAGATACGCAGTATTTT
CASSYGLAGASTDTQYF
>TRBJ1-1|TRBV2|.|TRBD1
TGTGCCAGCAGTGGGTCCGGGACAGGGGGTGAAGCTTTCTTT
CASSGSGTGGEAFF
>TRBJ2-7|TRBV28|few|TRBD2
TGTGCCAGCAGCCGACTAGCGGGGGGCCTTCCCTACGAGCAGTACTTC
CASSRLAGGLPYEQYF
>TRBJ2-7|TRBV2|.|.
TGTGCCAGCAGCGGACAGAACTACGAGCAGTACTTC
CASSGQNYEQYF
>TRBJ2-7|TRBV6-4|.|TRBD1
TGTGCCAGCAGTGTACAGGGGGGATACGAGCAGTACTTC
CASSVQGGYEQYF
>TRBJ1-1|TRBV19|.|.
TGTGCCAGTAGTATCAAGGGCATGAACACTGAAGCTTTCTTT
CASSIKGMNTEAFF
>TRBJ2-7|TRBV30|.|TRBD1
TGTGCCTGGAGAGGAACAGGGGCAAAATACGAGCAGTACTTC
CAWRGTGAKYEQYF
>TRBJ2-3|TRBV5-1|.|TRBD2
TGCGCCAGCAGCTCAGCGGGGAGCACAGATACGCAGTATTTT
CASSSAGSTDTQYF
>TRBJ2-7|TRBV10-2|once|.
TGCGCCAGCAGTGAAAACTCCTACGAGCAGTACTTC
CASSENSYEQYF
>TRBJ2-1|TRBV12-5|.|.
TGTGCTAGTGGTTTGGTACTTGGCGGGGATAACAATGAGCAGTTCTTC
CASGLVLGGDNNEQFF
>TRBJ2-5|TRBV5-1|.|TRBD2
TGCGCCAGCAGCCTGCCTAGCGGGAGGGTGGCCGAGACCCAGTACTTC
CASSLPSGRVAETQYF
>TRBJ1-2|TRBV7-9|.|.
TGTGCCAGCAGTAGAACACAGGGATTAAATGGCTACACCTTC
CASSRTQGLNGYTF
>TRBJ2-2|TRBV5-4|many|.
TGTGCCAGCAGCTTACGGACAATTAACACCGGGGAGCTGTTTTTT
CASSLRTINTGELFF
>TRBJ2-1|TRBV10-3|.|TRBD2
TGTGCCATCAGATCCGGGACTAGCGCAGTCAATGAGCAGTTCTTC
CAIRSGTSAVNEQFF
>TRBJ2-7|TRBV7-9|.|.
TGTGCCAGCAGCCCGAACAGTCTCCTCGAGCAGTACTTC
CASSPNSLLEQYF
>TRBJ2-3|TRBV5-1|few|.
TGCGCCAGCAGCTTGGCTGCGACCGGCCACACAGATACGCAGTATTTT
CASSLAATGHTDTQYF
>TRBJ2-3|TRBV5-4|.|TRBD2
TGTGCCAGCAGCTTGCTTTCTAGCGGGGTACAAACCACAGATACGCAGTATTTT
CASSLLSSGVQTTDTQYF
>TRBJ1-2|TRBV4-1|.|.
TGCGCCAGCAGGGAACCGGGACGACGAAACTATGGCTACACCTTC
CASREPGRRNYGYTF
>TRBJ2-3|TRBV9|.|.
TGTGCCAGCAGCGTATCGGGGGACGCAGATACGCAGTATTTT
CASSVSGDADTQYF
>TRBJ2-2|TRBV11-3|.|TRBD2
TGTGCCAGCAGCTTCTCTTCCCCCTTAGCGGGGGGACACGGGGAGCTGTTTTTT
CASSFSSPLAGGHGELFF
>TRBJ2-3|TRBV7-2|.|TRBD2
TGTGCCAGCAGCCGGAGGGCCACTAGCGGGGCTCCTAGCACAGATACGCAGTATTTT
CASSRRATSGAPSTDTQYF
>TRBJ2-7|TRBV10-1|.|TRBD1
TGCGCCAGCAGCCGGGACAGGTCCTACGAGCAGTACTTC
CASSRDRSYEQYF
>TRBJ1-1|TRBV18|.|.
TGTGCCAGCTCCCGACAGAACACTGAAGCTTTCTTT
CASSRQNTEAFF
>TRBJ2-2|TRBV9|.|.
TGTGCCAGCAGAGCGAAAACCACCGGGGAGCTGTTTTTT
CASRAKTTGELFF
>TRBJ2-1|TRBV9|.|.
TGTGCCAGCAGCGTCTCTGACAATGAGCAGTTCTTC
CASSVSDNEQFF
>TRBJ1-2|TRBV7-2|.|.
TGTGCCAGCAGCTTAAAAGTCCTCGGACGGGAGCGCCCCTATGGCTACACCTTC
CASSLKVLGRERPYGYTF